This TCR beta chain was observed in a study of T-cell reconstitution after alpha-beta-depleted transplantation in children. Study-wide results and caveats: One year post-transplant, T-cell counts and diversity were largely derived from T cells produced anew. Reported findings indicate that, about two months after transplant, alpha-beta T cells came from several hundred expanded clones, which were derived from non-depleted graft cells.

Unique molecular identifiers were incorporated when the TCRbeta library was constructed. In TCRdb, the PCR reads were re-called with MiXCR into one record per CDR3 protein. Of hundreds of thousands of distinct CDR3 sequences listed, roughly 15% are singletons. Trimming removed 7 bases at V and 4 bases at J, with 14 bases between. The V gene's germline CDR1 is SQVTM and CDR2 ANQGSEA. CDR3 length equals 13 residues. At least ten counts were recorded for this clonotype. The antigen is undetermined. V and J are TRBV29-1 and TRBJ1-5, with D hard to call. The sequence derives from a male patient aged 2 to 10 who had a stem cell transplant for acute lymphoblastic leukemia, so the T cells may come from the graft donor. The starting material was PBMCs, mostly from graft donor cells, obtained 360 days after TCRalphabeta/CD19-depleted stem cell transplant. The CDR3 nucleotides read TGCAGCGCCCAGCAGTCCTTAAATCAGCCCCAGCATTTT. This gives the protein CSAQQSLNQPQHF.